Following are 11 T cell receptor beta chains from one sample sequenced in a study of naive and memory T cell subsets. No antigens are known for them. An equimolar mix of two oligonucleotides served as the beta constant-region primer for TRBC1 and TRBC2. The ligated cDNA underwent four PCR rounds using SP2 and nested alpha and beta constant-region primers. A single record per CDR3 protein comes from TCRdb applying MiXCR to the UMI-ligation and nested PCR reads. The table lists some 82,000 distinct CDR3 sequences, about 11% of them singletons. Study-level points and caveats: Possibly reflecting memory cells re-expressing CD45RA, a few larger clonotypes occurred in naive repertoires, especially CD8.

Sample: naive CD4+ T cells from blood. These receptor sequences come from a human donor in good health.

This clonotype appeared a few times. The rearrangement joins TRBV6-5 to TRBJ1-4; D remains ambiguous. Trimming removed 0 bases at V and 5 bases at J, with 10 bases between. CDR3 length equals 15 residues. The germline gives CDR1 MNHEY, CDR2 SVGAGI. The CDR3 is CASSYSDAPNEKLFF. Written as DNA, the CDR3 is TGTGCCAGCAGTTACTCGGACGCCCCGAATGAAAAACTGTTTTTT.

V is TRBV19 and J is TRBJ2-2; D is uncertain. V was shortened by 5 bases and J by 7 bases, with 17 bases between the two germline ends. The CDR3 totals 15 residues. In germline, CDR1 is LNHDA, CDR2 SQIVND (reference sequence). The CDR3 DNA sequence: TGTGCCAGTAGTCTCGCCGGCACCTTAGGCGGGGAGCTGTTTTTT. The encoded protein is CASSLAGTLGGELFF.

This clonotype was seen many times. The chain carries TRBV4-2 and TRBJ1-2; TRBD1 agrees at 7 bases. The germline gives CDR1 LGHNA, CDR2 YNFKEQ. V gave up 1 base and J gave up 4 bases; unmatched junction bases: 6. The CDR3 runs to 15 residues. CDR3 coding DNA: TGTGCCAGCAGCCAAGCGCCAGGGGGAGGCTATGGCTACACCTTC. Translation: CASSQAPGGGYGYTF.

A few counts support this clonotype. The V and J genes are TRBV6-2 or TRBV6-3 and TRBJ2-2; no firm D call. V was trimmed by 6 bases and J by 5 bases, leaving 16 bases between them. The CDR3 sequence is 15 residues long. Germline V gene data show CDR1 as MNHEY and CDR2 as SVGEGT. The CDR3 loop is CASSQTPLETGELFF. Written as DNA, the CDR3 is TGTGCCAGCAGCCAAACTCCCCTGGAGACCGGGGAGCTGTTTTTT.

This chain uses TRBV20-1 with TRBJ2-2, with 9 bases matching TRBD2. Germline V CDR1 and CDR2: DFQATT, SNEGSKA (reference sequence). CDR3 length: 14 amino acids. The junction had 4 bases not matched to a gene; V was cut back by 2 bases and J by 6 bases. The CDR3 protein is CSARPRGGAGELFF. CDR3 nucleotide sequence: TGCAGTGCTAGACCGCGGGGGGGCGCCGGGGAGCTGTTTTTT.

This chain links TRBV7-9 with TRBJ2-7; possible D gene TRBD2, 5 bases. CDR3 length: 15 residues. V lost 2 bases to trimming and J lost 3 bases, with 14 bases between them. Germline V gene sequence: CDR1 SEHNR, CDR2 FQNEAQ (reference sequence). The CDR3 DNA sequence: TGTGCCAGCAGCTTACATCGGGGAGCAGTCTACGAGCAGTACTTC. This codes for CASSLHRGAVYEQYF.

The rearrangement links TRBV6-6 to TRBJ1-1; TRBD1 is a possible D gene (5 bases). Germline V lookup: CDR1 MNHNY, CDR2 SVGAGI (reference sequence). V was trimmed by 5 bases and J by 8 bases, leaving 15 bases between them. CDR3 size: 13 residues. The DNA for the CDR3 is TGTGCCAGCAGTGCTCCGGTGGGGGGGGAAGCTTTCTTT. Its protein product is CASSAPVGGEAFF.

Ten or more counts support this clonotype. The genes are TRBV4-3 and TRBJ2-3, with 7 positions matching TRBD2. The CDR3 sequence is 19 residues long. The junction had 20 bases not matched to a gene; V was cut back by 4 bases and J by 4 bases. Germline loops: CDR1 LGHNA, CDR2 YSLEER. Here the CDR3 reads CASSRGTMAGERLPDTQYF. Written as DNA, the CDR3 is TGCGCCAGCAGCCGGGGGACTATGGCGGGGGAGAGATTACCAGATACGCAGTATTTT.

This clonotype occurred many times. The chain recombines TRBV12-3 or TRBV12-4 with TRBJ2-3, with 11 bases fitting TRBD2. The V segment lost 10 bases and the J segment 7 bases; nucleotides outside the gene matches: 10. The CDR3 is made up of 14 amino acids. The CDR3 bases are TGTGCCACTCGGGCACTAGCGGGAGAGTATACGCAGTATTTT. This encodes CATRALAGEYTQYF.

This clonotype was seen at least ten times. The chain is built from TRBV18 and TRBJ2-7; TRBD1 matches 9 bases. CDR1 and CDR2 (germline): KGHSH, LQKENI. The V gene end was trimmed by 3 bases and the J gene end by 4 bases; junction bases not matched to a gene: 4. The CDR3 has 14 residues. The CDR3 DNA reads TGTGCCAGCTCACCGGGACAGGGTGTGTACGAGCAGTACTTC. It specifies CASSPGQGVYEQYF.

In DNA form, the CDR3 reads TGTGCCAGCAGTGAATTCGGACTAGCGGGGGGGAAATCCTACGAGCAGTACTTC. Translating it yields CASSEFGLAGGKSYEQYF. The V and J genes are TRBV25-1 and TRBJ2-7; 15 bases line up with TRBD2. This CDR3 has 18 residues. Unmatched junction bases numbered 5, after V lost 1 base and J lost 1 base. Germline loops: CDR1 MGHDK, CDR2 SYGVNS.